The entry below describes one TCR beta chain. Its recognized antigen is unknown. Base qualities are missing; no much larger clone stands one base away. The data originate from a study of T cell responses to AZD1222 COVID-19 vaccine (dated by TCRdb to the early 2020s). Context from the whole study: AZD1222 recipients whose second dose came at about 4 weeks and those whose second dose came at about 12 weeks were combined into one group, since spike-specific TCR depth and breadth did not differ between the two schedules. TCR sequencing was performed for over 230 trial participants, of whom approximately 200 were given two doses of AZD1222 and around 26 were given two doses of MenACWY control vaccine. Trial participants were enrolled into age subgroups of 18-55, 56-69 and 70-plus years, which contained approximately 150, 28 and 58 TCR-sequenced participants, respectively. The paper's findings and limits, for the study overall: Only a handful of AZD1222 recipients were SARS-CoV-2 seropositive at baseline, limiting conclusions about previously exposed vaccinees. Reportedly, almost half of the unique spike-specific TCRs recognized epitopes lying outside the regions that are mutated in the B.1.351 and B.1.1.7 variants. Because no day 14 peak-response samples were available, the repertoires could be characterized only after the peak T cell response. Participants were mostly white British and included more females than males, and it was suggested by the authors that clonal diversity may have been underestimated. In the small 56-69-year group, the increase in depth fell short of significance, most likely because of low power. A significant rise in spike-specific TCR breadth and depth was observed after two AZD1222 doses relative to day 0 and relative to MenACWY recipients. The vaccine-associated CD4 TCRs covered the entire spike protein, and the dominant responses fell in regions 160-218 and 743-854.

In the paper's terms, the time point label means: baseline before first vaccination. The vaccinee samples were drawn from two UK trials, COV001 and COV002, one of which was a single-blind randomized controlled phase 2/3 trial testing AZD1222 (ChAdOx1 nCoV-19) in healthy adults. Trial participant PBMC samples were collected at day 0 and day 28 after the second dose for TCRbeta chain sequencing. The CDR3 regions of human TCRbeta chains were analyzed by immunosequencing. The original methods were these. TCRs in the repertoires were matched against a reference library of SARS-CoV-2-specific TCRs that had been generated with the MIRA antigen-specificity platform. Breadth was defined as the fraction of unique TCRs that were SARS-CoV-2-associated, and depth was defined as the fraction of total T cells that were SARS-CoV-2-associated. Using the MIRA data, every spike-specific TCR was mapped to the spike region that the TCR reacted to and assigned to either a CD4 or a CD8 class. Log10-transformed breadth and depth values were compared by one-way ANOVA with Sidak's multiple comparisons tests. What TCRdb holds here is the immuneACCESS table cut down to in-frame rearrangements. Part of the clones is not present; checked against another copy, under half of the missing clones reflect an unresolved V gene, and the others are unexplained. V, J and clone size are taken as reported in that table, and D and trimming were inferred from the DNA itself. The sample records around 130,000 clones, 93% of which are singletons. 3.1% of the sample lies in the top ten.

V sheds 3 bases and J sheds 4 bases, leaving 15 bases between their ends. Measured from the cysteine to the phenylalanine, the CDR3 is 16 residues long. Just CDR3 DNA is preserved here, 48 bases in frame from base 1. Based on the germline V gene (reference sequence), the CDR1 and CDR2 sequences are MNHEY and SMNVEV. Sequenced material: peripheral blood, taken on day 0 of AZD1222 vaccination. This sequence originates from an adult in good health. Recombination connected TRBV27 to TRBJ2-2; a tentative D match to TRBD2 spans 6 bases. The nucleotide sequence reads as follows: TGTGCCAGCAGTTTCTTGTCTAGCGTGGGCACCGGGGAGCTGTTTTTT. Its amino acids are CASSFLSSVGTGELFF.